A selection of T cell receptor beta chains follows, all from one sample in a study of shared clonotypes between healthy human individuals. Generated by immunoSEQ multiplex PCR, the TCRdb table keeps only in-frame clones and is missing some. The table lists roughly 770,000 clones, 95% to 97% of them singletons. The specimen sequenced was naive CD8+ T cells sorted from blood. These receptor sequences come from a man younger than 45 in good health. Both conserved end residues are part of each CDR3. D genes are given only for firm matches. Where a row states a size, it is once, few, many or the class of an expanded clone; other rows omit it.

j_call v_call d_call clone_size cdr3_aa cdr3_nt
TRBJ2-7 TRBV7-6 TRBD2 - CASSPGVAGYGNYEQYF TGTGCCAGCAGCCCGGGGGTAGCGGGATACGGAAACTACGAGCAGTACTTC
TRBJ2-1 TRBV5-6 - - CASSLAGAAEQFF TGTGCCAGCAGCTTAGCAGGGGCGGCTGAGCAGTTCTTC
TRBJ2-1 TRBV21-1 - - CASSLPQGGGADNEQFF TGTGCCAGCAGCCTCCCTCAAGGGGGGGGCGCGGACAATGAGCAGTTCTTC
TRBJ2-2 TRBV9 - - CASSVSDPNTGELFF TGTGCCAGCAGCGTTAGCGACCCGAACACCGGGGAGCTGTTTTTT
TRBJ1-2 TRBV19 - - CASTQGGKGYTF TGTGCCAGTACACAGGGAGGTAAAGGCTACACCTTC
TRBJ2-1 TRBV7-6 - - CASTPRPLGISYNEQFF TGTGCCAGCACCCCGAGGCCCTTGGGGATCTCCTACAATGAGCAGTTCTTC
TRBJ2-1 TRBV9 - - CASSDRTETYNEQFF TGTGCCAGCAGCGATCGGACAGAAACCTACAATGAGCAGTTCTTC
TRBJ2-3 TRBV7-9 - - CASSSYQGFTDTQYF TGTGCCAGCAGTTCTTACCAGGGGTTCACAGATACGCAGTATTTT
TRBJ2-2 TRBV30 TRBD2 - CAWNSGRNIGELFF TGTGCCTGGAATAGCGGGAGGAATATCGGGGAGCTGTTTTTT
TRBJ2-3 TRBV10-1 TRBD1 - CASSERGQANSDTQYF TGCGCCAGCAGTGAGAGGGGACAGGCGAACTCAGATACGCAGTATTTT
TRBJ2-2 TRBV11-2 TRBD2 - CASSSGLVGNTGELFF TGTGCCAGCAGCTCTGGACTAGTCGGGAACACCGGGGAGCTGTTTTTT
TRBJ2-7 TRBV21-1 - - CASSKGGTSGVYEQYF TGTGCCAGCAGCAAAGGAGGGACTAGCGGAGTCTACGAGCAGTACTTC
TRBJ2-2 TRBV7-6 TRBD1 - CASSLGWQGASGELFF TGTGCCAGCAGCTTAGGGTGGCAGGGGGCATCCGGGGAGCTGTTTTTT
TRBJ1-5 TRBV2 TRBD1 - CASSKGQGSNQPQHF TGTGCCAGCAGTAAGGGACAGGGGAGCAATCAGCCCCAGCATTTT
TRBJ2-2 TRBV5-1 - - CASSGGQVNTGELFF TGCGCCAGCAGCGGTGGGCAGGTGAACACCGGGGAGCTGTTTTTT
TRBJ2-7 TRBV28 - - CASSRGTKYEQYF TGTGCCAGCAGTCGGGGAACCAAATACGAGCAGTACTTC
TRBJ2-7 TRBV6-6 - - CASIPFRESIDEQYF TGTGCCAGCATCCCTTTCCGGGAGAGTATCGACGAGCAGTACTTC
TRBJ1-5 TRBV5-6 - once CASSLRPPYSNQPQHF TGTGCCAGCAGCTTGCGACCGCCGTATAGCAATCAGCCCCAGCATTTT
TRBJ1-5 TRBV4-1 - once CASSPWEISNQPQHF TGCGCCAGCAGCCCTTGGGAGATCTCCAATCAGCCCCAGCATTTT
TRBJ2-1 TRBV13 - - CASSKSSTALDEQFF TGTGCCAGCAGCAAATCCTCTACCGCGTTAGATGAGCAGTTCTTC
TRBJ2-3 TRBV10-3 TRBD1 - CAFSTGVGTDTQYF TGTGCCTTCTCCACAGGGGTGGGCACAGATACGCAGTATTTT
TRBJ2-7 TRBV10-2 - - CASSSTTGGYEQYF TGCGCCAGCAGTTCCACGACAGGAGGCTACGAGCAGTACTTC